A single sample gave rise to the 18 T cell receptor beta chains below, sequenced in a study of shared clonotypes between healthy human individuals. Profiling relied on immunoSEQ multiplex PCR, and the TCRdb table lists in-frame clones only, not all of them. The sample holds about 1.1 million clones, 70% to 80% seen once. Sequencing input: memory CD4+ T cells from PBMCs. Subset defined: CD45RA-negative fraction. Receptors originate from a man between 18 and 35 years old in good health. Some clones in this sample may be carry-over from other donors' samples.

The gene calls are TRBV28 and TRBJ2-7, with D hard to call. The V end lost 2 bases, the J end lost 0 bases, and 11 bases lay between the germline ends. This CDR3 has 15 amino acids. Germline CDR1 MDHEN, CDR2 SYDVKM. In DNA form, the CDR3 reads TGTGCCAGCAGTTTAGAATCATACAGCTCCTACGAGCAGTACTTC. Encoded protein: CASSLESYSSYEQYF. The full variable domain, in which reference TRBV28 and TRBJ2-7 provide the parts outside the CDR3, is DVKVTQSSRYLVKRTGEKVFLECVQDMDHENMFWYRQDPGLGLRLIYFSYDVKMKEKGDIPEGYSVSREKKERFSLILESASTNQTSMYLCASSLESYSSYEQYFGPGTRLTVT.

Here the CDR3 reads CAWRSTSGSSYNEQFF. For the CDR3, the DNA is TGTGCCTGGAGGTCCACTAGCGGGAGCTCCTACAATGAGCAGTTCTTC. The V call is TRBV30, the J call TRBJ2-1; 11 nucleotides line up with TRBD2. CDR3 length equals 16 residues. The trim removed 3 bases at V and 0 bases at J, leaving 4 bases unmatched. Looked up from germline, CDR1 is GTSNPN and CDR2 is SVGIG (reference sequence).

The chain is built from TRBV20-1 and TRBJ2-5, with unresolved D. Germline CDR1 is DFQATT and CDR2 is SNEGSKA (reference sequence). Trimming shortened V by 6 bases and J by 3 bases, and 8 bases separated the two germline ends. The CDR3 runs 11 residues. The CDR3 is CSAEPEETQYF. The CDR3 DNA reads TGCAGTGCCGAACCTGAAGAGACCCAGTACTTC.

The gene calls are TRBV7-3 and TRBJ2-2; D not certain. The CDR3 totals 16 residues. From germline, CDR1 is SGHTA and CDR2 FQGTGA. V lost 0 bases, J lost 5 bases, and 13 bases lay in between. CDR3 DNA: TGTGCCAGCAGCTTAACTGTTGGATCTGGAACCGGGGAGCTGTTTTTT. Translated: CASSLTVGSGTGELFF.

As concerns this clone: Other DNA sequences in the sample encode the same CDR3. The V and J genes are TRBV5-6 and TRBJ2-6; D call uncertain. With 0 bases removed from V and 0 bases from J, the gap between germline ends came to 4 bases. The CDR3 extends over 15 amino acids. The V gene's germline CDR1 is SGHDT and CDR2 YYEEEE. The CDR3 bases are TGTGCCAGCAGCTTGGGGGTCTCTGGGGCCAACGTCCTGACTTTC. It specifies CASSLGVSGANVLTF.

This chain uses TRBV27 with TRBJ2-5, with D perhaps TRBD1 or TRBD2 (5 bases each). Trimming stripped 5 bases from V and 5 bases from J, with 6 bases between. CDR3 length: 11 residues. Germline values: CDR1 MNHEY, CDR2 SMNVEV (reference sequence). This CDR3 is CASSEGETQYF. CDR3 coding DNA: TGTGCCAGCAGTGAGGGGGAGACCCAGTACTTC.

The rearrangement links TRBV14 to TRBJ2-2; 7 positions agree with TRBD1. This CDR3 is built from 15 residues. The germline gives CDR1 SGHDN, CDR2 FVKESK. The V segment lost 3 bases and the J segment 4 bases; nucleotides outside the gene matches: 5. The CDR3 spells CASSQGTARTGELFF. The CDR3 DNA reads as TGTGCCAGCAGCCAGGGGACAGCCCGCACCGGGGAGCTGTTTTTT.

V usage is TRBV4-1 and J usage is TRBJ2-3; either TRBD1 or TRBD2 may fit D (5 bases each). The CDR3 loop spans 16 amino acids. Trimming left V 0 bases short and J 5 bases short, with 15 bases between. CDR1 is MGHRA and CDR2 is YSYEKL in the germline V gene. CDR3: CASSQDRPRGRDTQYF. The CDR3 DNA reads TGCGCCAGCAGCCAAGATCGCCCCCGGGGACGAGATACGCAGTATTTT.

CDR3 protein: CASSRGQVSPYANVLTF. CDR3 DNA sequence: TGTGCCAGCAGCCGCGGACAGGTTAGCCCCTACGCCAACGTCCTGACTTTC. The gene calls are TRBV5-6 and TRBJ2-6; TRBD1 agrees at 7 bases. The ends lost 4 bases at V and 7 bases at J; junction bases unmatched: 14. The CDR3 covers 17 residues. The germline V gene has CDR1 SGHDT and CDR2 YYEEEE.

The chain uses TRBV7-9 and TRBJ2-3; D gene uncertain. This CDR3 has 13 residues. Germline assignment: CDR1 SEHNR and CDR2 FQNEAQ (reference sequence). The ends were cut back, 5 bases at V and 1 base at J, with 7 bases in the middle. The chain's CDR3 is CASSPPGTDTQYF. Written as DNA, the CDR3 is TGTGCCAGCAGCCCGCCGGGCACAGATACGCAGTATTTT.

This clone has only one observation. The J gene is TRBJ2-3, the V gene TRBV5-1, with TRBD2 identical over 8 bases. The CDR3 sequence is 16 residues long. CDR1 and CDR2 (germline): SGHRS, YFSETQ. V shed 0 bases and J 0 bases; nucleotides not matched to a gene: 3. DNA of the CDR3: TGCGCCAGCAGCTTGGCTACTAGCGGAAGCACAGATACGCAGTATTTT. It encodes CASSLATSGSTDTQYF.

V usage is TRBV7-9 and J usage is TRBJ2-7; 10 bases are a match to TRBD2. V lost 4 bases to trimming and J lost 2 bases; unmatched junction nucleotides: 2. The CDR3 consists of 14 residues. The germline CDR1 and CDR2 sequences are SEHNR and FQNEAQ (reference sequence). CDR3 coding DNA: TGTGCCAGCAGCTCGAGCGGGAGGGCCTACGAGCAGTACTTC. Translating gives CASSSSGRAYEQYF. The variable domain in full, completed from reference TRBV7-9 and TRBJ2-7, reads DTGVSQNPRHKITKRGQNVTFRCDPISEHNRLYWYRQTLGQGPEFLTYFQNEAQLEKSRLLSDRFSAERPKGSFSTLEIQRTEQGDSAMYLCASSSSGRAYEQYFGPGTRLTVT.

In the case of this clone: The sample holds other DNA sequences that translate to the same CDR3. This chain uses TRBV5-4 with TRBJ2-5; 12 bases map to TRBD2. The CDR3 extends over 15 amino acids. Germline lookup yields CDR1 SGHNT and CDR2 YYREEE (reference sequence). Trimming took 4 bases from V and 3 from J; bases not matched to a gene: 4. CDR3 residues: CASSLRLAGEETQYF. CDR3 DNA sequence: TGTGCCAGCAGCCTCCGACTAGCGGGGGAAGAGACCCAGTACTTC. The full variable domain, its missing parts supplied by reference TRBV5-4 and TRBJ2-5, is ETGVTQSPTHLIKTRGQQVTLRCSSQSGHNTVSWYQQALGQGPQFIFQYYREEENGRGNFPPRFSGLQFPNYSSELNVNALELDDSALYLCASSLRLAGEETQYFGPGTRLLVL.

V gene TRBV29-1 combines with J gene TRBJ2-5; 8 nucleotides agree with TRBD1. Germline V CDR1 and CDR2: SQVTM, ANQGSEA. The CDR3 loop spans 15 amino acids. Trimming at V came to 4 bases and at J to 3 bases, leaving 10 bases not matched to a gene. In DNA form, the CDR3 reads TGCAGCGTTGGCTCCACAGGGGGTTGGGAAGAGACCCAGTACTTC. It encodes CSVGSTGGWEETQYF.

This sequence joins TRBV18 and TRBJ1-4, with a tentative D call TRBD1 (6 bases). The CDR3 length is 14 residues. Deletions cut 7 bases from V and 4 bases from J, with 13 bases between. Germline lookup yields CDR1 KGHSH and CDR2 LQKENI. The CDR3 is CASCEQGNNEKLFF. CDR3 nucleotide sequence: TGTGCCAGCTGCGAACAGGGAAATAATGAAAAACTGTTTTTT.

The chain employs TRBV19 and TRBJ1-1, with 7 positions matching TRBD1. Germline V lookup: CDR1 LNHDA, CDR2 SQIVND (reference sequence). V lost 4 bases, J lost 5 bases, and 4 bases stayed unmatched. The CDR3 is 13 amino acids. CDR3 loop: CASSRRGLTEAFF. Written as DNA, the CDR3 is TGTGCCAGTAGTAGGAGGGGGCTGACTGAAGCTTTCTTT. The full variable domain, completed using reference TRBV19 and TRBJ1-1, is DGGITQSPKYLFRKEGQNVTLSCEQNLNHDAMYWYRQDPGQGLRLIYYSQIVNDFQKGDIAEGYSVSREKKESFPLTVTSAQKNPTAFYLCASSRRGLTEAFFGQGTRLTVV.

The CDR3 DNA follows: TGTGCCAGCTCACCCCTATTGGGCGGGAGCTACGAGCAGTACTTC. It encodes CASSPLLGGSYEQYF. J is TRBJ2-7 and V is TRBV18; the match to TRBD2 covers 7 bases. Trimming removed 3 bases from V and 3 bases from J; junction bases left unmatched: 8. The CDR3 has 15 amino acids. CDR1 is KGHSH and CDR2 is LQKENI in the germline V gene.

A note on this clone: With only one base between it and a far larger clone, this is likely a read error. Distinct nucleotide sequences in the sample also encode this CDR3. The rearrangement joins TRBV5-4 to TRBJ2-1; 13 bases fit TRBD2. This CDR3 contains 15 residues. Germline-derived CDR1 and CDR2 are SGHNT and YYREEE (reference sequence). J lost 5 bases, V lost 3 bases, and 2 bases had no gene match. The CDR3 loop is CASSSGLAGNNEQFF. The DNA of the CDR3 is TGTGCCAGCAGCTCGGGACTAGCGGGAAACAATGAGCAGTTCTTC. Looking up the rest from reference TRBV5-4 and TRBJ2-1 gives the full variable domain: ETGVTQSPTHLIKTRGQQVTLRCSSQSGHNTVSWYQQALGQGPQFIFQYYREEENGRGNFPPRFSGLQFPNYSSELNVNALELDDSALYLCASSSGLAGNNEQFFGPGTRLTVL.